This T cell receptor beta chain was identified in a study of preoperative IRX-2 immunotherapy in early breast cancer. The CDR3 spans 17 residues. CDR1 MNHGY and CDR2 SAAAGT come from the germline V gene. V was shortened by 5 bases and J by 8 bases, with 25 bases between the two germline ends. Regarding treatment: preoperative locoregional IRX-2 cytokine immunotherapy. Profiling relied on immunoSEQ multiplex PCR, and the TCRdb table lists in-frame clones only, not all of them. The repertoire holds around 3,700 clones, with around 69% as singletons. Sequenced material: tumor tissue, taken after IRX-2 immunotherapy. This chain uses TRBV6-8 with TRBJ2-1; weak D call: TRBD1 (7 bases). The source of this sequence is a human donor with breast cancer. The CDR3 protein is CASSRPTGEEWGDEQFF. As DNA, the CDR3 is TGTGCCAGCAGTAGACCCACAGGGGAGGAATGGGGCGATGAGCAGTTCTTC.